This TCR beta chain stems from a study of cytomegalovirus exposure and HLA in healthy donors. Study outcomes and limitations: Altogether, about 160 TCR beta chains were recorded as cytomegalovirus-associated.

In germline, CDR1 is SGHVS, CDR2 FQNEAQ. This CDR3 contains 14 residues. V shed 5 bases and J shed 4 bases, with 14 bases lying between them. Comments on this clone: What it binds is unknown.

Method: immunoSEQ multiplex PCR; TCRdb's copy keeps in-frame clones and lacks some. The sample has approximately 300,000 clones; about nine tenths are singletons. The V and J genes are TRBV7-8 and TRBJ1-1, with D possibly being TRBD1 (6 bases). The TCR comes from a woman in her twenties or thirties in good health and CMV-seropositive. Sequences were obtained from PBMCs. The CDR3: CASSIIQGGTEAFF. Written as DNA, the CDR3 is TGTGCCAGCAGCATAATACAGGGAGGCACTGAAGCTTTCTTT.